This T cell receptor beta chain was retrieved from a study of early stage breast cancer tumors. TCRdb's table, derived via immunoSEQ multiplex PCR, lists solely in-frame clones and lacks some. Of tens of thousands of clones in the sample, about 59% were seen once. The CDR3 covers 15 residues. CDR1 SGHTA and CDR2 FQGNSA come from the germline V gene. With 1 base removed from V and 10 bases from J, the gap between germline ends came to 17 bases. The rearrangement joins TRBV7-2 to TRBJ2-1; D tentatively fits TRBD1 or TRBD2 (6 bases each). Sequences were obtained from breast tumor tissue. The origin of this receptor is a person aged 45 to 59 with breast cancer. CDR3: CASSLDRLVGAEQFF. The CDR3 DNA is TGTGCCAGCAGCTTAGATCGACTAGTGGGGGCGGAGCAGTTCTTC.